One and the same sample provided the 3 T cell receptor beta chains below, sequenced in a study of cytomegalovirus exposure and HLA in healthy donors (dated by TCRdb to the late 2010s). Library preparation was by the immunoSEQ multiplex PCR assay. For the multiplex PCR, a mixture combining 60 forward primers for TCR Vbeta segments and 13 reverse primers for TCR Jbeta segments was used. The table was pulled from immuneACCESS by TCRdb, which kept in-frame rearrangements only. Such tables lose some clones; where checked, under half of the loss comes from unresolved V genes, and the rest has no known cause. Counted in this sample were 95,000 to 100,000 clones; roughly 80% of them appeared once. The ten top clones hold around 17% of the sample. Specimen: PBMCs. Source of these receptors: a man in his sixties in good health and CMV-seropositive.

The chain is built from TRBV9 and TRBJ2-2; the match to TRBD1 covers 7 bases. This CDR3 region has 16 residues. Unmatched junction bases numbered 4, after V lost 1 base and J lost 1 base. Germline CDR1 reads SGDLS; CDR2 reads YYNGEE. CDR3 region: CASSVYDRVNTGELFF. CDR3 DNA: TGTGCCAGCAGCGTATATGACAGGGTGAACACCGGGGAGCTGTTTTTT.

Only a few counts were recorded for this clone. J is TRBJ1-1 and V is TRBV5-6, with a tentative D call TRBD1 (5 bases). The germline gives CDR1 SGHDT, CDR2 YYEEEE. Trimming pared 3 bases from V and 3 bases from J, leaving 18 bases between. CDR3 length: 16 amino acids. The chain's CDR3 is CASSSSSRAYDTEAFF. The CDR3 DNA reads TGTGCCAGCAGCTCATCCAGCAGGGCGTATGACACTGAAGCTTTCTTT.

CDR3 in amino acids: CASSLVRLAGVHLMDTQYF. CDR3 nucleotide sequence: TGCGCCAGCAGCTTGGTCCGTCTAGCGGGGGTGCACTTAATGGATACGCAGTATTTT. The V call is TRBV5-1, the J call TRBJ2-3, with TRBD2 matching 10 bases. CDR3 length equals 19 residues. V shed 0 bases, J shed 6 bases, and the junction held 16 bases outside the gene matches. CDR1 is SGHRS and CDR2 is YFSETQ in the germline V gene.